This T cell receptor (beta chain) was obtained from a study of vaccination effects on CD4 cells after COVID-19. Overall study findings and caveats: Missing from the study were early post-infection timepoints, and its convalescent patients were few.

The CDR3 is 16 residues long. Looked up from germline, CDR1 is SNHLY and CDR2 is FYNNEI. The trim removed 8 bases at V and 0 bases at J, leaving 6 bases unmatched. The table came from immunoSEQ multiplex PCR; TCRdb's copy has only in-frame clones and leaves some out. The sample lists about 21,000 clones, roughly 73% occurring once. Prior to sequencing, the ViraFEST assay stimulated PBMC with viral peptide pools, which expanded the antigen-specific CD4+ T cells. Investigators separated out CD4+ T cells once around nine days of culture had passed. Vaccine recipients lacked prior SARS-CoV-2 infection and had negative nucleocapsid antibodies. Cultures used a few million PBMC per well, approximately 9.6 IU/ml IL-2 and about 10 ug/ml peptides. Concerning this clone: Its antigen is not identified.

The chain carries TRBV2 and TRBJ2-3; the match to TRBD2 covers 12 bases. The starting material was CD4+ T cells from PBMCs cultured with HCoV-NL63 spike peptides, obtained before COVID-19 vaccination. This clonotype was obtained from a human donor who received a COVID-19 vaccine. CDR3 sequence reads: CASSSGGGYSTDTQYF. The CDR3 DNA reads as TGTGCCAGCTCTAGCGGGGGGGGTTATAGCACAGATACGCAGTATTTT.